This T cell receptor beta chain came from a study of metastatic and nonmetastatic thyroid tumors. General observations from the study: For both blood and tumor, malignant thyroid tumors reportedly showed significantly higher TCR beta diversity than benign nodules did.

TCRdb re-clonotyped the PCR reads via MiXCR. Of 80,000 to 85,000 clones in the sample, around 13% were seen once. Every patient underwent thyroid surgery untreated. A remark on this clone: Its cognate antigen is unknown.

The CDR3 loop spans 15 amino acids. Germline V gene sequence: CDR1 DFQATT, CDR2 SNEGSKA (reference sequence). V gave up 6 bases and J gave up 3 bases, with 18 bases separating them. The chain couples TRBV20-1 to TRBJ1-5; a possible D gene is TRBD1 (5 bases). The sample taken for sequencing was tumor tissue. The receptor was isolated from a female donor with papillary thyroid cancer or a benign thyroid nodule (not recorded which). Some clones in this sample may be carry-over from other donors' samples. The DNA for the CDR3 is TGCAGTGCGATAGATGTTCAGGGACCCAATCAGCCCCAGCATTTT. It translates to CSAIDVQGPNQPQHF.